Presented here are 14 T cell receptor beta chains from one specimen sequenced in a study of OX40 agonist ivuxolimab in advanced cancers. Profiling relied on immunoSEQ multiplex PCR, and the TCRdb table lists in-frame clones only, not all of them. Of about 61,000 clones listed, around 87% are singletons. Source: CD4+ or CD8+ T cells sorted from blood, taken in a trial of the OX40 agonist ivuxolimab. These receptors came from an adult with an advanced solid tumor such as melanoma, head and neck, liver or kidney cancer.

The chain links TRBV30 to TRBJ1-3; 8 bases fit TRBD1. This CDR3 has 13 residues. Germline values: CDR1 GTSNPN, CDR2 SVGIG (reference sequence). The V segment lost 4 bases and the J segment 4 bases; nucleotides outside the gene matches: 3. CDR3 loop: CAWKGTGGNTIYF. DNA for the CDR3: TGTGCCTGGAAAGGGACAGGCGGAAACACCATATATTTT.

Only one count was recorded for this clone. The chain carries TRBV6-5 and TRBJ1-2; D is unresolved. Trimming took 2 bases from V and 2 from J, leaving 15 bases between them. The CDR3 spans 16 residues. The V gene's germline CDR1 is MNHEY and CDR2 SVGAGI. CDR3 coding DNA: TGTGCCAGCAGTTACGCGGGAATAGGCCCCAACTATGGCTACACCTTC. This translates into CASSYAGIGPNYGYTF.

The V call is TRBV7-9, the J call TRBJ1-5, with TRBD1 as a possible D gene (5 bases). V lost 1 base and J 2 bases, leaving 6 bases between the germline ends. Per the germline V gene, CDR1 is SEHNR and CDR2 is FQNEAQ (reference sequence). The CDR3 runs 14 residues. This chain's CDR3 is CASSLGGGNQPQHF. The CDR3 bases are TGTGCCAGCAGCTTAGGAGGGGGCAATCAGCCCCAGCATTTT.

In DNA, the CDR3 is TGTGCCAGCAGCTTGGTAACAGGGCATGGGTTCAATGCTGAAGCTTTCTTT. This codes for CASSLVTGHGFNAEAFF. The rearrangement links TRBV5-6 to TRBJ1-1; D possibly corresponds to TRBD1 (6 bases). Trimming took 0 bases from V and 6 from J, leaving 21 bases between them. CDR3 size: 17 residues. Germline V gene data show CDR1 as SGHDT and CDR2 as YYEEEE. The whole variable domain, filled in from reference TRBV5-6 and TRBJ1-1, reads DAGVTQSPTHLIKTRGQQVTLRCSPKSGHDTVSWYQQALGQGPQFIFQYYEEEERQRGNFPDRFSGHQFPNYSSELNVNALLLGDSALYLCASSLVTGHGFNAEAFFGQGTRLTVV.

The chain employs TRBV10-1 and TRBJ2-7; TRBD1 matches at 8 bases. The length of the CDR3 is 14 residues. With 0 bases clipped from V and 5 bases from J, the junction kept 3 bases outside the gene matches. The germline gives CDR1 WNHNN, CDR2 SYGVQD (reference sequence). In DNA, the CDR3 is TGCGCCAGCAGTGAGTCTCAGGGGGCGCACGAGCAGTACTTC. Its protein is CASSESQGAHEQYF.

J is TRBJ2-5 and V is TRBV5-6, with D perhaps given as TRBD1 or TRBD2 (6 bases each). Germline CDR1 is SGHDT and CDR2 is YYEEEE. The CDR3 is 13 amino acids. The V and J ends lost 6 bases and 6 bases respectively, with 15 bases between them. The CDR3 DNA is TGTGCCAGCATGGGGGGCCGAACGAAGACCCAGTACTTC. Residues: CASMGGRTKTQYF.

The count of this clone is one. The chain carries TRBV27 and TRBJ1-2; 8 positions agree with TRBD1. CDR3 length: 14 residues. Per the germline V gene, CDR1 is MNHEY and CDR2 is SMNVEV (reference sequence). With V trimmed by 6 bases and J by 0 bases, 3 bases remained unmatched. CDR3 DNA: TGTGCCAGCAGACAGGGGGGCCCTAACTATGGCTACACCTTC. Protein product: CASRQGGPNYGYTF.

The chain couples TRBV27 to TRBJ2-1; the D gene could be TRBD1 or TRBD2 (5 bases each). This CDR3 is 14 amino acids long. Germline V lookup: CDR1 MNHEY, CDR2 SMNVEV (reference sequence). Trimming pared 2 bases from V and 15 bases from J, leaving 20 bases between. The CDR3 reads CASSLSQGPHAPFF. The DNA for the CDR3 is TGTGCCAGCAGTTTAAGTCAGGGACCACACGCTCCGTTCTTC.

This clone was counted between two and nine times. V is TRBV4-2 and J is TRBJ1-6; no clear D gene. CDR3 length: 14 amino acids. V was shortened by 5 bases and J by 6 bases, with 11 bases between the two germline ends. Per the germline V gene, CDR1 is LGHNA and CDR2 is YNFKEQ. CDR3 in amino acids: CASSSRASNSPLHF. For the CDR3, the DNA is TGTGCCAGCAGCAGCCGGGCCTCTAATTCACCCCTCCACTTT.

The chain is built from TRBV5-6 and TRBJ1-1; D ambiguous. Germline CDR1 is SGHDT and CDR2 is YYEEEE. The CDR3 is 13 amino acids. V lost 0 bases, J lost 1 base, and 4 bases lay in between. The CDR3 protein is CASSLDRNTEAFF. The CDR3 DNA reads TGTGCCAGCAGCTTGGACAGGAACACTGAAGCTTTCTTT.

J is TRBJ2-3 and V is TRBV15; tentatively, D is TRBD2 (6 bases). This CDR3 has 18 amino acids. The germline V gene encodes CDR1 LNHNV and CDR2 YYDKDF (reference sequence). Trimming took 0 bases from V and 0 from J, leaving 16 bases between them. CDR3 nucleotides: TGTGCCACCAGCAGAGATCTCGGGGCAGGGACTAGCACAGATACGCAGTATTTT. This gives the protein CATSRDLGAGTSTDTQYF.

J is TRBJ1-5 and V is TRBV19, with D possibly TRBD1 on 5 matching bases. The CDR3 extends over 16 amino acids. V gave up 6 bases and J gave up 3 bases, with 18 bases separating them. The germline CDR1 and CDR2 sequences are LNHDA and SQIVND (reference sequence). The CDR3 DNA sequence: TGTGCCAGTAGACCGGGGCAATCCCCCCCCAATCAGCCCCAGCATTTT. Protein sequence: CASRPGQSPPNQPQHF.

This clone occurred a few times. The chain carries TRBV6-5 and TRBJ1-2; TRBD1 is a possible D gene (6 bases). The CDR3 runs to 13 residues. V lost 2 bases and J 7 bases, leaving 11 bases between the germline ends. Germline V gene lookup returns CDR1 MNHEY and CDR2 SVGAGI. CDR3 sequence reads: CASSYAGAVGYTF. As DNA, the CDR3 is TGTGCCAGCAGTTACGCGGGGGCGGTTGGCTACACCTTC.

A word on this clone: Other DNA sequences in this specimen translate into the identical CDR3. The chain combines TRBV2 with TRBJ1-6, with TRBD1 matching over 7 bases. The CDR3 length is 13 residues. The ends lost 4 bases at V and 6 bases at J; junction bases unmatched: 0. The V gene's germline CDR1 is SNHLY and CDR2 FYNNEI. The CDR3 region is CASSGDSNSPLHF. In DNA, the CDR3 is TGTGCCAGCAGTGGGGACAGTAATTCACCCCTCCACTTT.